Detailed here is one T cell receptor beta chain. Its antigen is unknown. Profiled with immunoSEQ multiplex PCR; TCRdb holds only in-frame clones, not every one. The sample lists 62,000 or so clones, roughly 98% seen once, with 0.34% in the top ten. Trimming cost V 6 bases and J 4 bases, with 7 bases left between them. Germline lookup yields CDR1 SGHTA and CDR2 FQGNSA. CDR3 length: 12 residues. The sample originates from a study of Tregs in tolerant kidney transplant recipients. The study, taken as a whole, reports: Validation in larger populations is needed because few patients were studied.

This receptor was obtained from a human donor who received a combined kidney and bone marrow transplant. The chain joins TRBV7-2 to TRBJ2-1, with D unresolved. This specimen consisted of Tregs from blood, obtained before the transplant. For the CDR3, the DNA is TGTGCCAGCAGTTTCCTGTACAATGAGCAGTTCTTC. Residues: CASSFLYNEQFF.